These 13 T cell receptor beta chains came from one sample sequenced in a study of regulatory T cells in long-lasting Graves disease. Library construction for TCR beta used iRepertoire HTBI primers and Arm-PCR of CDR3 regions. TCRdb independently ran MiXCR on the multiplex PCR reads; one entry per CDR3 protein. Of fewer than 600,000 distinct CDR3 sequences listed, approximately 23% were seen once; the top ten hold around 12%. Time point: persistent/refractory GD, antithyroid drugs over 5 years with positive TRAb. From RNA extracted from PBMCs, the TCR library was made. This material consisted of peripheral blood mononuclear cells (PBMCs), taken when the disease was refractory, from a patient treated with antithyroid drugs. The receptors originated from a female donor with Graves disease.

Ten or more counts support this clonotype. The chain carries TRBV28 and TRBJ2-7; a weak D match, TRBD1 (6 bases). The CDR3 has 14 residues. In germline, CDR1 is MDHEN, CDR2 SYDVKM. V was cut by 3 bases and J by 4 bases, with 13 bases left in between. DNA of the CDR3: TGTGCCAGCAGTTTGGGGAACAGGGTATACGAGCAGTACTTC. It encodes CASSLGNRVYEQYF. Full variable domain (remainder filled in from reference TRBV28 and TRBJ2-7): DVKVTQSSRYLVKRTGEKVFLECVQDMDHENMFWYRQDPGLGLRLIYFSYDVKMKEKGDIPEGYSVSREKKERFSLILESASTNQTSMYLCASSLGNRVYEQYFGPGTRLTVT.

With respect to this clonotype: Being one base from a much bigger clone, this may be a read error. This chain uses TRBV28 with TRBJ2-7; D perhaps matches TRBD2 (5 bases). In germline, CDR1 is MDHEN, CDR2 SYDVKM. The CDR3 consists of 11 residues. V lost 7 bases to trimming and J lost 6 bases, with 10 bases between them. In DNA, the CDR3 is TGTGCCAGCAATGACTATACCGAGCAGTACTTC. It yields the protein CASNDYTEQYF.

This chain links TRBV20-1 with TRBJ2-2; 11 bases match TRBD2. The CDR3 is 14 residues long. The junction had 4 bases not matched to a gene; V was cut back by 5 bases and J by 5 bases. Looked up from germline, CDR1 is DFQATT and CDR2 is SNEGSKA (reference sequence). DNA for the CDR3: TGCAGTGCTCCTACTAGCGGGGGTACCGGGGAGCTGTTTTTT. Its translation is CSAPTSGGTGELFF.

The J gene is TRBJ2-1, the V gene TRBV3-1, with D unresolved. Trimming removed 0 bases from V and 14 bases from J, with 11 bases in between. The CDR3 has 12 residues. The germline CDR1 and CDR2 sequences are LGHDT and YNNKEL (reference sequence). CDR3 protein: CASSQDRAKKFF. Written as DNA, the CDR3 is TGTGCCAGCAGCCAAGATAGAGCGAAAAAGTTCTTC.

This chain joins TRBV30 and TRBJ1-6; 8 bases are shared with TRBD1. V shed 1 base and J 14 bases; nucleotides not matched to a gene: 7. Per the germline V gene, CDR1 is GTSNPN and CDR2 is SVGIG (reference sequence). The CDR3 runs to 13 residues. The CDR3 coding sequence is TGTGCCTGGAGTGGAGACAGGGGTGGGTCCCTCCACTTT. Translation: CAWSGDRGGSLHF.

The table lists this clonotype with many counts. This chain uses TRBV12-3 or TRBV12-4 with TRBJ2-7, with a tentative D call TRBD1 (6 bases). V was trimmed by 1 base and J by 6 bases, leaving 13 bases between them. CDR3 length: 14 residues. CDR3 sequence (DNA): TGTGCCAGCAGTTTAGAACAGGGCGGTTTCGAGCAGTACTTC. Protein: CASSLEQGGFEQYF.

The chain is built from TRBV9 and TRBJ2-7; 9 positions agree with TRBD2. Germline CDR1 is SGDLS and CDR2 is YYNGEE. V lost 0 bases, J lost 0 bases, and 1 base stayed unmatched. The CDR3 length is 15 residues. The CDR3 protein is CASSVASGASYEQYF. Here the CDR3 DNA reads TGTGCCAGCAGCGTAGCTAGCGGGGCCTCCTACGAGCAGTACTTC.

In its sample, this clonotype was seen a few times. This chain joins TRBV5-1 and TRBJ1-2; 9 nucleotides line up with TRBD1. V gave up 4 bases and J gave up 6 bases; unmatched junction bases: 7. This CDR3 contains 14 residues. The germline V gene has CDR1 SGHRS and CDR2 YFSETQ. The CDR3 loop is CASSVRDREDGYTF. For the CDR3, the DNA is TGCGCCAGCAGCGTCCGGGACAGGGAGGATGGCTACACCTTC.

V usage is TRBV27 and J usage is TRBJ2-1; D unresolved. Germline loops: CDR1 MNHEY, CDR2 SMNVEV (reference sequence). V was trimmed by 4 bases and J by 5 bases, leaving 6 bases between them. CDR3 length equals 12 residues. The CDR3 reads CASSSLNNEQFF. The DNA of the CDR3 is TGTGCCAGCAGTTCCTTGAACAATGAGCAGTTCTTC.

This clonotype appeared a few times. The CDR3 region is CASSDGAKAFF. As DNA, the CDR3 is TGTGCCAGCAGTGATGGGGCCAAGGCGTTTTTT. The rearrangement joins TRBV2 to TRBJ2-2, with D possibly TRBD1 on 5 matching bases. Germline assignment: CDR1 SNHLY and CDR2 FYNNEI. This CDR3 has 11 residues. The ends were cut back, 3 bases at V and 16 bases at J, with 12 bases in the middle.

This clonotype appeared a few times. The chain employs TRBV28 and TRBJ2-3; TRBD2 matches 8 bases. V gave up 2 bases and J gave up 4 bases; unmatched junction bases: 5. Germline V gene sequence: CDR1 MDHEN, CDR2 SYDVKM. The CDR3 extends over 15 amino acids. For the CDR3, the DNA is TGTGCCAGCAGTTTAGAGAGCGGGGGCGCAGATACGCAGTATTTT. As protein: CASSLESGGADTQYF.

A few counts support this clonotype. The V and J genes are TRBV2 and TRBJ2-1; 8 bases line up with TRBD2. Germline V gene data show CDR1 as SNHLY and CDR2 as FYNNEI. After removal of 6 bases from V and 10 bases from J, the junction contained 2 bases not matched to a gene. This CDR3 is 11 amino acids long. CDR3 nucleotide sequence: TGTGCCAGCAGGACTAGCGCAGAGCAGTTCTTC. Amino acids: CASRTSAEQFF.

V is TRBV6-1 and J is TRBJ1-1; 8 nucleotides align to TRBD1. Germline V gene sequence: CDR1 MNHNS, CDR2 SASEGT. This CDR3 region has 14 residues. V lost 7 bases and J lost 4; bases outside the gene matches: 8. The CDR3 spells CASNVQGVVTEAFF. CDR3 DNA: TGTGCCAGCAATGTACAGGGGGTCGTCACTGAAGCTTTCTTT.